The source of this TCR beta chain is a study of prognosis after radiotherapy for stage I lung cancer. Study-wide context: As radiotherapy, SBRT was administered in 3 to 5 fractions with a biologically effective dose of at least 100 Gy. General observations from the study: Nobody established whether the expanded TCR clones were specific to the tumor.

The V gene's germline CDR1 is LGHNA and CDR2 YNFKEQ. V lost 0 bases, J lost 1 base, and 3 bases stayed unmatched. This CDR3 is 17 amino acids long. Amplification of the TCR beta CDR3 (from genomic DNA) was done by two-round multiplex PCR. The use of primers specific to each TRBV and TRBJ gene characterized first-round PCR. TCRdb recomputed calls from the multiplex PCR reads with MiXCR, one row per CDR3 protein. The data contain fewer than 20,000 distinct CDR3 sequences, about 18% of them singletons. Many counts were recorded for this clonotype. Its antigen is not identified. The chain carries TRBV4-2 and TRBJ2-1; 10 bases are a match to TRBD2. The sample consisted of PBMCs, taken before or after stereotactic body radiation therapy (not recorded which). The sequence came from a donor over 45 with non-small cell lung cancer. CDR3 DNA: TGTGCCAGCAGCCAAGACCAGACTAGCGGGTCCTACAATGAGCAGTTCTTC. Its translation: CASSQDQTSGSYNEQFF.